A selection of T cell receptor beta chains follows, all from one sample in a study of human T cells and chemical hapten exposure. TCRdb reprocessed the 5' RACE reads via MiXCR and lists one record per CDR3 protein. The profile shows 95,000 to 120,000 distinct CDR3 sequences, around a fifth of them singletons. Receptors originate from a human donor in good health. The CDR3 runs from the conserved cysteine through the conserved F or W. D genes are given only for firm matches. Clone size is given for some rows only: seen once, a few or many times, or a class if the clone is expanded.

clone size	V gene	J gene	D gene	CDR3 protein	CDR3 DNA
NA	TRBV7-9	TRBJ1-4	NA	CASSQLAGEKLFF	TGTGCCAGCAGTCAGCTCGCGGGGGAAAAACTGTTTTTT
NA	TRBV6-5	TRBJ2-1	TRBD2	CASSLGLAVTSSYNEQFF	TGTGCCAGCAGTCTAGGACTAGCGGTAACCAGCTCCTACAATGAGCAGTTCTTC
NA	TRBV28	TRBJ2-7	NA	CASSLNTRDRDYEQYF	TGTGCCAGCAGCTTAAATACGCGGGACAGAGACTACGAGCAGTACTTC
few	TRBV28	TRBJ1-6	NA	CASSFRLKLDPLHF	TGTGCCAGCAGTTTCCGACTCAAACTAGATCCCCTCCACTTT
NA	TRBV3-1	TRBJ2-3	NA	CASSQDWGGASTDTQYF	TGTGCCAGCAGCCAAGATTGGGGCGGAGCTAGCACAGATACGCAGTATTTT
NA	TRBV7-8	TRBJ1-4	NA	CASSLGSEVFNEKLFF	TGTGCCAGCAGCTTAGGGTCTGAGGTCTTTAATGAAAAACTGTTTTTT
NA	TRBV12-3/TRBV12-4	TRBJ1-1	TRBD1	CASRQGGAEAFF	TGTGCCAGCCGACAGGGGGGGGCTGAAGCTTTCTTT
NA	TRBV29-1	TRBJ2-7	TRBD1	CSGGTGGTYEQYF	TGCAGCGGAGGGACAGGGGGAACCTACGAGCAGTACTTC
NA	TRBV15	TRBJ2-1	NA	CATSRPLGRGREQFF	TGTGCCACCAGCAGACCACTAGGGCGTGGACGAGAGCAGTTCTTC
few	TRBV27	TRBJ2-1	TRBD1	CASSLDRGGYNEQFF	TGTGCCAGCAGTCTTGACAGGGGGGGATACAATGAGCAGTTCTTC
few	TRBV3-1	TRBJ1-1	TRBD1	CASSPRDRMNTEAFF	TGTGCCAGCAGCCCCCGGGACAGAATGAACACTGAAGCTTTCTTT
NA	TRBV29-1	TRBJ2-2	NA	CSVEKRGDTGELFF	TGCAGCGTTGAAAAGAGGGGGGATACCGGGGAGCTGTTTTTT
few	TRBV5-4	TRBJ1-4	TRBD1	CASSLKGATNEKLFF	TGTGCCAGCAGCCTAAAGGGGGCGACTAATGAAAAACTGTTTTTT
NA	TRBV11-2	TRBJ2-7	NA	CASSSEPGLYYEQYF	TGTGCCAGCAGCTCAGAACCGGGACTTTACTACGAGCAGTACTTC
NA	TRBV30	TRBJ2-7	TRBD1	CAWSTGGAYEQYF	TGTGCCTGGTCGACAGGGGGGGCCTACGAGCAGTACTTC
NA	TRBV4-1	TRBJ2-7	TRBD2	CASSQTGTGGYEQYF	TGCGCCAGCAGCCAAACCGGGACGGGGGGTTACGAGCAGTACTTC
NA	TRBV5-6	TRBJ1-1	TRBD1	CASSLADRGVMSTEAFF	TGTGCCAGCAGCTTGGCGGACAGGGGGGTTATGAGCACTGAAGCTTTCTTT
NA	TRBV24-1	TRBJ1-2	NA	CATSDQATGQRGYTF	TGTGCCACCAGTGACCAGGCAACAGGGCAAAGAGGCTACACCTTC
few	TRBV27	TRBJ2-7	TRBD1	CASKGTGSTYEQYF	TGTGCCAGCAAGGGGACAGGGTCTACCTACGAGCAGTACTTC
few	TRBV3-1	TRBJ1-2	TRBD1	CASSPSIGGHGYTF	TGTGCCAGCAGCCCGAGCATAGGGGGCCATGGCTACACCTTC
few	TRBV7-2	TRBJ1-1	NA	CASSLARGNEAFF	TGTGCCAGCAGCTTAGCGCGCGGTAATGAAGCTTTCTTT
few	TRBV2	TRBJ2-3	TRBD1	CASSPGGAGTDTQYF	TGTGCCAGCAGTCCAGGGGGCGCGGGGACAGATACGCAGTATTTT
few	TRBV30	TRBJ2-4	NA	CAWRQGAIQYF	TGTGCCTGGAGGCAGGGTGCCATTCAGTACTTC
NA	TRBV29-1	TRBJ1-2	TRBD1	CSVEDFSGQGNYGYTF	TGCAGCGTTGAAGATTTCTCAGGACAGGGGAACTATGGCTACACCTTC
many	TRBV6-1	TRBJ2-3	TRBD2	CASSALAGGTDTQYF	TGTGCCAGCAGTGCACTAGCGGGGGGCACAGATACGCAGTATTTT
few	TRBV6-5	TRBJ1-1	NA	CASIPTLGDTEAFF	TGTGCCAGCATACCTACATTGGGGGACACTGAAGCTTTCTTT
NA	TRBV5-1	TRBJ2-5	TRBD1	CASSSRTGTQETQYF	TGCGCCAGCAGCTCCCGGACAGGAACCCAAGAGACCCAGTACTTC